These 16 T cell receptor beta chains came from one sample sequenced in a study of T cells in Graves' hyperthyroidism and ophthalmopathy. RNA transcripts yielded amplified TCR beta CDR3 regions. With the HTBI primer set, the TCR CDR3 went through a first round of RT-PCR. TCRdb re-called the multiplex PCR reads with MiXCR, one entry per CDR3 protein. This repertoire shows a few hundred thousand distinct CDR3 sequences, around 15% found once; its top ten account for 30% to 40%. The sequenced sample was blood. These receptors were obtained from a woman aged 40 to 50 with Graves' ophthalmopathy.

This clonotype was detected many times. The rearrangement uses TRBV20-1 and TRBJ2-1; 11 nucleotides agree with TRBD2. Germline CDR1 DFQATT, CDR2 SNEGSKA (reference sequence). The length of the CDR3 is 13 residues. The junction had 2 bases not matched to a gene; V was cut back by 5 bases and J by 5 bases. DNA for the CDR3: TGCAGTGCTGGACTAGCGGGTCACAATGAGCAGTTCTTC. It codes for CSAGLAGHNEQFF.

The V call is TRBV20-1, the J call TRBJ2-3; 8 bases fit TRBD2. The junction had 11 bases not matched to a gene; V was cut back by 5 bases and J by 4 bases. CDR1 and CDR2 from the germline V gene are DFQATT and SNEGSKA (reference sequence). The CDR3 runs to 15 residues. This CDR3 is CSAHPKRESADTQYF. The CDR3, as DNA: TGCAGTGCTCACCCGAAGCGGGAGTCGGCAGATACGCAGTATTTT.

This clonotype showed up many times. The chain is built from TRBV28 and TRBJ1-5; D gene uncertain. The CDR3 is made up of 14 amino acids. The germline V gene has CDR1 MDHEN and CDR2 SYDVKM. Trimming shortened V by 2 bases and J by 6 bases, and 11 bases separated the two germline ends. The DNA of the CDR3 is TGTGCCAGCAGTTTACCCGGTCAGATTCAGCCCCAGCATTTT. Residues: CASSLPGQIQPQHF. The full variable domain, in which reference TRBV28 and TRBJ1-5 provide the parts outside the CDR3, is DVKVTQSSRYLVKRTGEKVFLECVQDMDHENMFWYRQDPGLGLRLIYFSYDVKMKEKGDIPEGYSVSREKKERFSLILESASTNQTSMYLCASSLPGQIQPQHFGDGTRLSIL.

This clonotype was counted many times. The chain recombines TRBV2 with TRBJ2-7, with 8 bases matching TRBD1. Germline V gene data show CDR1 as SNHLY and CDR2 as FYNNEI. The V and J ends lost 5 bases and 0 bases, in that order; junction bases with no gene match: 3. The CDR3 contains 14 residues. The CDR3 protein is CASSTGTGSYEQYF. Written as DNA, the CDR3 is TGTGCCAGCAGTACCGGGACAGGCTCCTACGAGCAGTACTTC.

This clonotype was observed many times. V gene TRBV20-1 combines with J gene TRBJ1-1; D uncertain. The CDR3 contains 13 residues. The V end lost 0 bases, the J end lost 5 bases, and 10 bases lay between the germline ends. Germline values: CDR1 DFQATT, CDR2 SNEGSKA (reference sequence). In nucleotides, the CDR3 is TGCAGTGCTAGAGATCCGGGATTGACTGAAGCTTTCTTT. Translated, it gives CSARDPGLTEAFF.

The sample holds a few counts of this clonotype. This chain connects TRBV9 to TRBJ1-2, with TRBD1 matching 10 bases. Germline lookup yields CDR1 SGDLS and CDR2 YYNGEE. This CDR3 has 18 amino acids. The V gene end was trimmed by 0 bases and the J gene end by 4 bases; junction bases not matched to a gene: 12. CDR3 bases: TGTGCCAGCAGCGTAGCCGAGACAGGGGGCAAGTCAGGCTATGGCTACACCTTC. Residues: CASSVAETGGKSGYGYTF.

The V gene is TRBV20-1, the J gene TRBJ2-1; the D is unclear. Germline lookup yields CDR1 DFQATT and CDR2 SNEGSKA (reference sequence). The CDR3 has 12 amino acids. V lost 6 bases to trimming and J lost 9 bases, with 15 bases between them. CDR3 coding DNA: TGCAGTGCCGTGGACGGAAGGCCTGAGCAGTTCTTC. The encoded protein is CSAVDGRPEQFF.

Ten or more counts support this clonotype. The chain joins TRBV15 to TRBJ2-7, with D possibly matching TRBD1 (6 bases). The ends were cut back, 0 bases at V and 7 bases at J, with 19 bases in the middle. Germline values: CDR1 LNHNV, CDR2 YYDKDF (reference sequence). The CDR3 has 16 amino acids. CDR3 in amino acids: CATSRDQQGLFGEQYF. The DNA for the CDR3 is TGTGCCACCAGCAGAGATCAACAGGGCTTATTTGGGGAGCAGTACTTC.

This clonotype has ten or more counts. This sequence joins TRBV7-2 and TRBJ2-7, with 10 bases matching TRBD2. The V segment lost 5 bases and the J segment 3 bases; nucleotides outside the gene matches: 4. CDR1 and CDR2 from the germline V gene are SGHTA and FQGNSA. This CDR3 comprises 14 residues. The CDR3 DNA is TGTGCCAGCAGCCCTAGCGGGAGTATCTACGAGCAGTACTTC. This sequence encodes CASSPSGSIYEQYF.

This clonotype was counted ten times or more. V usage is TRBV3-1 and J usage is TRBJ1-2; D is unresolved. The CDR3 has 15 amino acids. V lost 1 base, J lost 4 bases, and 13 bases lay in between. The germline V gene encodes CDR1 LGHDT and CDR2 YNNKEL (reference sequence). CDR3 DNA: TGTGCCAGCAGCCAAGTCGCGGGAATGGGCTATGGCTACACCTTC. Its protein product is CASSQVAGMGYGYTF. Using reference TRBV3-1 and TRBJ1-2 for the parts outside the CDR3, the full variable domain is DTAVSQTPKYLVTQMGNDKSIKCEQNLGHDTMYWYKQDSKKFLKIMFSYNNKELIINETVPNRFSPKSPDKAHLNLHINSLELGDSAVYFCASSQVAGMGYGYTFGSGTRLTVV.

This clonotype was counted ten times or more. V is TRBV20-1 and J is TRBJ1-5; 7 nucleotides line up with TRBD1. V was clipped by 3 bases and J by 5 bases; unmatched bases: 10. Germline CDR1 is DFQATT and CDR2 is SNEGSKA (reference sequence). The CDR3 is 15 residues long. In DNA form, the CDR3 reads TGCAGTGCTAGGCCATCGACAGGGTCGGATCAGCCCCAGCATTTT. Its translation is CSARPSTGSDQPQHF.

This clonotype was found many times. V usage is TRBV11-3 and J usage is TRBJ2-1; D ambiguous. The ends were cut back, 3 bases at V and 4 bases at J, with 7 bases in the middle. The CDR3 totals 13 residues. The V gene's germline CDR1 is SGHNT and CDR2 YENEEA. The CDR3 is CASSLASYNEQFF. The CDR3 DNA reads as TGTGCCAGCAGCTTGGCGTCATACAATGAGCAGTTCTTC.

The chain recombines TRBV4-1 with TRBJ1-5; D is possibly TRBD1 (6 bases). The CDR3 is 16 amino acids. V was trimmed by 1 base and J by 6 bases, leaving 16 bases between them. CDR1 is MGHRA and CDR2 is YSYEKL in the germline V gene. CDR3 region: CASSQADSQGSQPQHF. The CDR3 DNA reads TGCGCCAGCAGCCAAGCCGATTCACAGGGAAGTCAGCCCCAGCATTTT.

On this clonotype itself: This clone may be a read error of a much larger clone one base away. Because it lacks the conserved phenylalanine or tryptophan at the end, this CDR3 is likely a read error. V is TRBV6-2 or TRBV6-3 and J is TRBJ2-7, with 11 positions matching TRBD1. With 4 bases clipped from V and 2 bases from J, the junction kept 7 bases outside the gene matches. CDR1 MNHEY and CDR2 SVGEGT come from the germline V gene. This CDR3 region has 16 residues. Written as DNA, the CDR3 is TGTGCCAGCAGTTCACCCGGACAGGGGGCGACCTACGAGCAGTACCTC. Translation gives CASSSPGQGATYEQYL.

This clonotype has at least ten counts. The chain is built from TRBV29-1 and TRBJ1-1; D is perhaps TRBD1 (6 bases). The CDR3 consists of 12 residues. Trimming took 7 bases from V and 2 from J, leaving 11 bases between them. Germline CDR1 reads SQVTM; CDR2 reads ANQGSEA. The CDR3 DNA reads as TGCAGCGGAGGGGGGTTCAACACTGAAGCTTTCTTT. It specifies CSGGGFNTEAFF.

In its sample, this clonotype was seen a few times. This chain connects TRBV18 to TRBJ2-1; D possibly corresponds to TRBD1 (5 bases). This CDR3 is built from 12 residues. The ends were cut back, 6 bases at V and 8 bases at J, with 11 bases in the middle. Per germline, CDR1 KGHSH and CDR2 LQKENI. The CDR3 protein is CASSPGQYEQFF. The CDR3 coding sequence is TGTGCCAGCTCCCCTGGACAATATGAGCAGTTCTTC.